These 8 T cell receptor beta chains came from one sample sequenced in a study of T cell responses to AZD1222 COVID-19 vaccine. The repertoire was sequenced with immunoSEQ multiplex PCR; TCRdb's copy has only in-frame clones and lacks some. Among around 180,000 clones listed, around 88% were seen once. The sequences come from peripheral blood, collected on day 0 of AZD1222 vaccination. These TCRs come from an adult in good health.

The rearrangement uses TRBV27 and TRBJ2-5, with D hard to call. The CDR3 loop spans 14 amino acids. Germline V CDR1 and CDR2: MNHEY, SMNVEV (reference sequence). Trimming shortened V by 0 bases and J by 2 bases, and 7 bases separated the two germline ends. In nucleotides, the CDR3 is TGTGCCAGCAGTTTATCTGATATGCAAGAGACCCAGTACTTC. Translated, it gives CASSLSDMQETQYF.

The DNA for the CDR3 is TGTGCCAGCATCCCTAGGCGACAGGAGCTCACGAACACCGGGGAGCTGTTTTTT. Protein: CASIPRRQELTNTGELFF. V and J are TRBV2 and TRBJ2-2; D might be TRBD1 (6 bases). CDR1 is SNHLY, CDR2 FYNNEI, per germline. The V gene lost 7 bases and the J gene lost 0 bases, with 21 bases spanning the gap. This CDR3 comprises 18 residues.

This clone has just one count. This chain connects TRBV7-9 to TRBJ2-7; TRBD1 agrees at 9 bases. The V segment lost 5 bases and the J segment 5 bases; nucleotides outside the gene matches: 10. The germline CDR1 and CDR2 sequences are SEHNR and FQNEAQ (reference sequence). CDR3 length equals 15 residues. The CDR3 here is CASSQGDRAQDEQYF. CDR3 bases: TGTGCCAGCAGCCAAGGGGACAGGGCTCAGGACGAGCAGTACTTC.

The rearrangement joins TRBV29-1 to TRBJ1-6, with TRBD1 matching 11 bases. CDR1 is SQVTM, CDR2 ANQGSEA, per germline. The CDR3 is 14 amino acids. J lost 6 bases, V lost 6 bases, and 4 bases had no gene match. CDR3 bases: TGCAGCGTGGGACAGGGGGATTCTAATTCACCCCTCCACTTT. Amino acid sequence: CSVGQGDSNSPLHF. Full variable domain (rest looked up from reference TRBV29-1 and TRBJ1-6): SAVISQKPSRDICQRGTSLTIQCQVDSQVTMMFWYRQQPGQSLTLIATANQGSEATYESGFVIDKFPISRPNLTFSTLTVSNMSPEDSSIYLCSVGQGDSNSPLHFGNGTRLTVT.

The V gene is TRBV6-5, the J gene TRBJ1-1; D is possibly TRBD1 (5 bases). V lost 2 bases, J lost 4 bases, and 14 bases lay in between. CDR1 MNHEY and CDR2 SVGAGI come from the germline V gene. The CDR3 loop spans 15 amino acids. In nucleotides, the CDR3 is TGTGCCAGCAGTTACGCTCAAGGGGTCGGCACTGAAGCTTTCTTT. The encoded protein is CASSYAQGVGTEAFF.

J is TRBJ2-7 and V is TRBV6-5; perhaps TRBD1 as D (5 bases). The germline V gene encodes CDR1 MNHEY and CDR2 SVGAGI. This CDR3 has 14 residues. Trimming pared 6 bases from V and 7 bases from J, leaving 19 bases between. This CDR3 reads CASRQELTSWEQYF. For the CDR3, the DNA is TGTGCCAGCAGACAGGAGCTTACGTCTTGGGAGCAGTACTTC.

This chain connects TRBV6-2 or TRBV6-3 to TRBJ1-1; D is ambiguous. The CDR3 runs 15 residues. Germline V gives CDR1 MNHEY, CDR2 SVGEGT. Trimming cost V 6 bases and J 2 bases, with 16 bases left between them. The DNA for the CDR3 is TGTGCCAGCAGCCGCCCGACGTGGGCCAACACTGAAGCTTTCTTT. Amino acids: CASSRPTWANTEAFF.

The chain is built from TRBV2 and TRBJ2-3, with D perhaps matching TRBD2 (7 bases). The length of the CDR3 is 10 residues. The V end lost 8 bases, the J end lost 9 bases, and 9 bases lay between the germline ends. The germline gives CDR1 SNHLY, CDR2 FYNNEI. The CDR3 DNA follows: TGTGCCAGCCGGGGGGCAACGCAGTATTTT. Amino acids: CASRGATQYF.